Listed below are T cell receptor beta chains from one sample, sequenced in a study of radiation and T cells in renal cell carcinoma. The table came from immunoSEQ multiplex PCR; TCRdb's copy has only in-frame clones and leaves some out. The sample includes some 120,000 clones, about four fifths of them seen just once. The sample in question was blood, obtained from a patient whose treatment included radiotherapy and nephrectomy. These receptors all stem from a woman aged 55-75 years with renal cell carcinoma. Each CDR3 is given with its conserved first and last residue. The D gene is left open where the match is weak. Some rows have no size entry. The others give once, few or many, or a class for an expanded clone.

clone_size	v_call	j_call	d_call	cdr3_nt	cdr3_aa
.	TRBV9	TRBJ2-5	.	TGTGCCAGCAGTCCAATGGGACCACAAGAGACCCAGTACTTC	CASSPMGPQETQYF
.	TRBV7-9	TRBJ2-2	.	TGTGCCAGCAGCTTAGCGAGGGATTCGAACACCGGGGAGCTGTTTTTT	CASSLARDSNTGELFF
once	TRBV6-5	TRBJ2-5	TRBD1	TGTGCCAGCAGTGCCAGGGACAGTCGAACGGGGACCCAGTACTTC	CASSARDSRTGTQYF
once	TRBV4-3	TRBJ2-1	.	TGCGCCAGCAGCCAAGATCGAGCGGCTTACAATGAGCAGTTCTTC	CASSQDRAAYNEQFF
.	TRBV7-9	TRBJ2-1	TRBD2	TGTGCCAAGACCCGGGGGGAGACCTACAATGAGCAGTTCTTC	CAKTRGETYNEQFF
.	TRBV19	TRBJ1-5	.	TGTGCCAGTAGTATCGGATTTGGGGGCAATCAGCCCCAGCATTTT	CASSIGFGGNQPQHF
.	TRBV5-1	TRBJ2-5	TRBD2	TGCGCCAGCAGCTTAGAAGGCCCCCGGGGTAGCGGGAGGCTCCAAGAGACCCAGTACTTC	CASSLEGPRGSGRLQETQYF
once	TRBV11-2	TRBJ2-7	.	TGTGCCAGCAGCTTAGGACAGTTCCAAGAGCAGTACTTC	CASSLGQFQEQYF
.	TRBV29-1	TRBJ2-5	.	TGCAGCGTCTCTTTCCAGCAAGAGACCCAGTACTTC	CSVSFQQETQYF
.	TRBV11-3	TRBJ1-3	.	TGTGCCAGCAGCCCGACACCTTCTGGAAACACCATATATTTT	CASSPTPSGNTIYF
few	TRBV6-6	TRBJ1-4	.	TGTGCCAGCAGTGATACAGCCGTACGGGAAAAACTGTTTTTT	CASSDTAVREKLFF
.	TRBV9	TRBJ1-1	.	TGTGCCAGCAGCGGCCTTCAGGGGAACACTGAAGCTTTCTTT	CASSGLQGNTEAFF
.	TRBV27	TRBJ1-5	.	TGTGCCAGCAGTGACAGCGCCCGGGAGCCCCAGCATTTT	CASSDSAREPQHF
.	TRBV5-5	TRBJ1-2	.	TGTGCCAGCAGCCATGAGGCGGGGTATGGCTACACCTTC	CASSHEAGYGYTF
.	TRBV4-1	TRBJ2-1	.	TGCGCCAGCAGCCAAGTCGGAGGGGGCGCGGGTAATGAGCAGTTCTTC	CASSQVGGGAGNEQFF
.	TRBV6-6	TRBJ2-5	.	TGTGCCAGCAGTTACGGCGTCGGAGGGGAGACCCAGTACTTC	CASSYGVGGETQYF
once	TRBV6-1	TRBJ2-7	.	TGTGCCAGCAGTGCCCTCGACGTGGGTTCCTACGAGCAGTACTTC	CASSALDVGSYEQYF
.	TRBV29-1	TRBJ1-1	.	TGCAGCGTGACAAGGACGGGGAACACTGAAGCTTTCTTT	CSVTRTGNTEAFF